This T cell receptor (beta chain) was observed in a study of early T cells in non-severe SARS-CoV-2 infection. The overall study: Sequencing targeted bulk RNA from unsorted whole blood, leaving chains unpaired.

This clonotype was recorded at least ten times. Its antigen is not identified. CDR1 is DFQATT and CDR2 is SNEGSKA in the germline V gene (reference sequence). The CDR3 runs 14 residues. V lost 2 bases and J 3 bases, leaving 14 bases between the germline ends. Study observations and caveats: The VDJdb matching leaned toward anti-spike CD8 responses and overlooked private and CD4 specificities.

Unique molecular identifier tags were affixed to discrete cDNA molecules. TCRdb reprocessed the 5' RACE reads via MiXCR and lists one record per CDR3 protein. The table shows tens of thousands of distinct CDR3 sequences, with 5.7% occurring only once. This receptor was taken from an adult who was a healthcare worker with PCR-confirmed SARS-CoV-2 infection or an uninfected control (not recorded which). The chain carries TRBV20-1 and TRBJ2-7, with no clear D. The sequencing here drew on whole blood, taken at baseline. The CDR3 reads CSARSPVINYEQYF. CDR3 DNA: TGCAGTGCTAGAAGCCCCGTGATCAACTACGAGCAGTACTTC.